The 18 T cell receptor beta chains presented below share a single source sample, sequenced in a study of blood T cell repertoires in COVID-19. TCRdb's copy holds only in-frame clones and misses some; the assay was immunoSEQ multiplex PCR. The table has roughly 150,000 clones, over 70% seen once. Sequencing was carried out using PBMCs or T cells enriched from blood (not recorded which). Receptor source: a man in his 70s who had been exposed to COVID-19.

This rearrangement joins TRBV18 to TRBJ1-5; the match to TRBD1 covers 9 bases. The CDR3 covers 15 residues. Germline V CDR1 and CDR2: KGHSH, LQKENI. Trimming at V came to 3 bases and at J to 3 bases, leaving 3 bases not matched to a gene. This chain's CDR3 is CASSPGTGNNQPQHF. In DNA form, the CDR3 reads TGTGCCAGCTCACCTGGGACAGGGAACAATCAGCCCCAGCATTTT.

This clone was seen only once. Here the CDR3 reads CASSGVGSGSPYEQYF. The CDR3 nucleotides are TGTGCCAGCAGTGGGGTCGGTAGCGGGTCCCCCTACGAGCAGTACTTC. The chain has TRBV28 and TRBJ2-7; 7 nucleotides line up with TRBD2. The CDR3 extends over 16 amino acids. The V and J ends lost 5 bases and 2 bases, in that order; junction bases with no gene match: 12. The germline gives CDR1 MDHEN, CDR2 SYDVKM.

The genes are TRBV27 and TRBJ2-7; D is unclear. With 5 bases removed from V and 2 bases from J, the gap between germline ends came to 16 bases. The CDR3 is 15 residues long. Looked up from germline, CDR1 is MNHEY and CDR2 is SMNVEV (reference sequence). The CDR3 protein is CASSPFVLAAYEQYF. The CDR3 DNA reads TGTGCCAGCAGTCCCTTCGTCCTGGCGGCCTACGAGCAGTACTTC.

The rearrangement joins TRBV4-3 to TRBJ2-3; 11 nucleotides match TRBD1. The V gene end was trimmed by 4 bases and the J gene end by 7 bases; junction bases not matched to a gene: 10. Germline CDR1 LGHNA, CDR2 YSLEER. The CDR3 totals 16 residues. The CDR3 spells CASSLNPGQGVNTQYF. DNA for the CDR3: TGCGCCAGCAGCCTTAATCCGGGACAGGGGGTAAATACGCAGTATTTT.

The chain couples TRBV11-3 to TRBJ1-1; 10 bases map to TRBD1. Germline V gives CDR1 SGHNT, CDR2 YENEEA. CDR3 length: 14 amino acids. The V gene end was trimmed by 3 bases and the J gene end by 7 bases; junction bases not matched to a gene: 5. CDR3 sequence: CASSLSGTGDEAFF. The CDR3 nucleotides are TGTGCCAGCAGCTTGTCCGGGACAGGGGATGAAGCTTTCTTT.

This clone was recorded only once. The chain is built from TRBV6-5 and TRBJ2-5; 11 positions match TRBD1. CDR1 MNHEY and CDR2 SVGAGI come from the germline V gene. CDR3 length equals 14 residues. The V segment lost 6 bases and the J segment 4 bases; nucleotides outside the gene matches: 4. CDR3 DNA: TGTGCCAGCAGCCTGGACAGGGGGCGAGAGACCCAGTACTTC. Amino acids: CASSLDRGRETQYF.

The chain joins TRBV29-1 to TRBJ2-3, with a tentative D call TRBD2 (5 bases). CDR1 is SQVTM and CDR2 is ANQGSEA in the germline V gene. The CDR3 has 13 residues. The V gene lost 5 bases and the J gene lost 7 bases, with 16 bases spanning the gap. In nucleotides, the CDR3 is TGCAGCGTTTGGTGGGAACCGGGGAATACGCAGTATTTT. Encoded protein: CSVWWEPGNTQYF.

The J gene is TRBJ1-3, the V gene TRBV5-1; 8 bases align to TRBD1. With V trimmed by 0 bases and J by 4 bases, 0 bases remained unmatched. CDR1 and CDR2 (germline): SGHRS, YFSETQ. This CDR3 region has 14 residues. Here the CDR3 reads CASSLGTGGNTIYF. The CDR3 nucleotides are TGCGCCAGCAGCTTGGGGACAGGGGGAAACACCATATATTTT.

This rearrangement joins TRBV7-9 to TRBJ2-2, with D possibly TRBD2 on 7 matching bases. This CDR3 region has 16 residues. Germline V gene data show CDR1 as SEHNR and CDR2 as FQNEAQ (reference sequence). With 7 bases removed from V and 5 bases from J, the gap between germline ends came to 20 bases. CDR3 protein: CASTHLGGVRTGELFF. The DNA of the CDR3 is TGTGCCAGCACCCATTTAGGGGGGGTCAGGACCGGGGAGCTGTTTTTT.

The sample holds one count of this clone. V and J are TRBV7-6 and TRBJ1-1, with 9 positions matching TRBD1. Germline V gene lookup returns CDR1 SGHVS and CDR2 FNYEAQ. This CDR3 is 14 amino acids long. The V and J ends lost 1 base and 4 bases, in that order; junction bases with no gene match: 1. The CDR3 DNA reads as TGTGCCAGCAGCTTAGGGACAGGGGCCACTGAAGCTTTCTTT. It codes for CASSLGTGATEAFF.

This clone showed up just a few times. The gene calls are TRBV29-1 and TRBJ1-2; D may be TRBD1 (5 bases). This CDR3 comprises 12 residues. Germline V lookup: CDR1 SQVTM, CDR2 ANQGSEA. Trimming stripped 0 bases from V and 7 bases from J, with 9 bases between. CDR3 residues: CSVEDLRGGYTF. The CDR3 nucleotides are TGCAGCGTTGAAGATCTAAGGGGTGGCTACACCTTC.

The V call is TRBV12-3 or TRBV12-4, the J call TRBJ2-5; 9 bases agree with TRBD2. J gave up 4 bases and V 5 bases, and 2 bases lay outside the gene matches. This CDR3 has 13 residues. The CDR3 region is CASSAGGRETQYF. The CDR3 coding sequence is TGTGCCAGCAGTGCGGGAGGGCGAGAGACCCAGTACTTC.

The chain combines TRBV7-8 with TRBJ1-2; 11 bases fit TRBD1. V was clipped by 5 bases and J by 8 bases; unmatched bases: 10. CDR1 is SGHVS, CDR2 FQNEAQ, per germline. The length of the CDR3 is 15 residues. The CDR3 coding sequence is TGTGCCAGCAGCCTAAGGGACAGGGGGTTAGGAGGCTACACCTTC. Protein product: CASSLRDRGLGGYTF. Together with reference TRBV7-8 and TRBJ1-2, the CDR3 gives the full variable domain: GAGVSQSPRYKVAKRGQDVALRCDPISGHVSLFWYQQALGQGPEFLTYFQNEAQLDKSGLPSDRFFAERPEGSVSTLKIQRTQQEDSAVYLCASSLRDRGLGGYTFGSGTRLTVV.

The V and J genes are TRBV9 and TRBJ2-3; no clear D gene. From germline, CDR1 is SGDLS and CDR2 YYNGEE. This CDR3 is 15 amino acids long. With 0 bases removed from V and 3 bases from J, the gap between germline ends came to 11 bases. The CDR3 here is CASSVAEKVTDTQYF. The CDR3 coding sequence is TGTGCCAGCAGCGTAGCTGAGAAAGTAACAGATACGCAGTATTTT.

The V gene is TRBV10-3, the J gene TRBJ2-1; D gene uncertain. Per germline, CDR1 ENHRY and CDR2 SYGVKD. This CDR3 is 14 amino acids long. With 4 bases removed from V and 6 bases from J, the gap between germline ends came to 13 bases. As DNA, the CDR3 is TGTGCCATCAGTGGGGCCGCCGGCCCCAATGAGCAGTTCTTC. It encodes CAISGAAGPNEQFF.

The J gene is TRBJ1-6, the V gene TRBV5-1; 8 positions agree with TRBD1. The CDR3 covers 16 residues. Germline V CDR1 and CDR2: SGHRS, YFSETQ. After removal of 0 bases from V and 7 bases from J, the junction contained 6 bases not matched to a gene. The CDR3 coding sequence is TGCGCCAGCAGCTTGGGCCCGGCAGGGGGCAATTCACCCCTCCACTTT. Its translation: CASSLGPAGGNSPLHF.

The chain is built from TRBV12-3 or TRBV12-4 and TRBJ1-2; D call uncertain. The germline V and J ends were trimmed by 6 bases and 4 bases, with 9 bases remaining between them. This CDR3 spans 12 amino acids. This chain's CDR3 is CASRSGGYGYTF. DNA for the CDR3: TGTGCCAGCAGATCGGGAGGCTATGGCTACACCTTC.

Here the CDR3 reads CASSVAGYEQFF. The CDR3 DNA is TGTGCCAGCAGTGTAGCGGGGTATGAGCAGTTCTTC. The genes are TRBV28 and TRBJ2-1, with TRBD2 matching over 8 bases. CDR1 MDHEN and CDR2 SYDVKM come from the germline V gene. The CDR3 contains 12 residues. V lost 5 bases to trimming and J lost 8 bases; unmatched junction nucleotides: 2.